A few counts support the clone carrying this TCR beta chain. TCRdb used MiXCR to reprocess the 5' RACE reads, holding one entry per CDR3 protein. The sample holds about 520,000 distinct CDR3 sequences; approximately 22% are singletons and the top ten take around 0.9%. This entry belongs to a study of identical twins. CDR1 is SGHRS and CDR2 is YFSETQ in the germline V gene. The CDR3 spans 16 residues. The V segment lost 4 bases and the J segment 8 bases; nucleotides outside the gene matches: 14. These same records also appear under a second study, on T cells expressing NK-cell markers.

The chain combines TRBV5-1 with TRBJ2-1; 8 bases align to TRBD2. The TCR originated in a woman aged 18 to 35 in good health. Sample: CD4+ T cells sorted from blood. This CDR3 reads CASSPGLAAGNDEQFF. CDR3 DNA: TGCGCCAGCAGCCCCGGACTAGCTGCCGGGAACGATGAGCAGTTCTTC.